This passage covers 10 T cell receptor beta chains from one sample sequenced in a study of CXCR3-negative and CXCR3-positive naive CD8 T cells. Study observations and caveats: Relative to CXCR3-negative naive cells, CXCR3-positive naive cells had more hydrophobic TRB CDR3s.

For these receptors, no antigen is known. Via 5' RACE with UMI labels, TRB cDNA libraries were prepared. Reanalyzing the 5' RACE reads, TCRdb keeps one entry per CDR3 protein, without DNA. In total, the table holds about 120,000 distinct CDR3 sequences. Material for sequencing was naive CXCR3+ CD8+ T cells from blood. As to subset: CD45RO-CCR7+CD27+CD95- naive CD8+ T cells expressing CXCR3 (TNR3+). The receptor set was obtained from a human donor in good health. Some clones in this sample may be carry-over from other donors' samples.

The J gene is TRBJ1-1, the V gene TRBV7-2; TCRdb gives TRBD1 as the D gene, but with no DNA this cannot be confirmed. The CDR3 sequence is 18 residues long. CDR1 SGHTA and CDR2 FQGNSA come from the germline V gene. The CDR3 here is CASSLARWTGGMDTEAFF.

The rearrangement joins TRBV5-1 to TRBJ2-5; TCRdb calls TRBD1, which cannot be checked without DNA. The CDR3 consists of 15 residues. Per the germline V gene, CDR1 is SGHRS and CDR2 is YFSETQ. The CDR3 loop is CASSLYRVYQETQYF.

This rearrangement joins TRBV5-1 to TRBJ2-1. Germline V gene data show CDR1 as SGHRS and CDR2 as YFSETQ. There are 12 residues in the CDR3. The CDR3 sequence: CASFDLVNEQFF.

The J gene is TRBJ1-1, the V gene TRBV7-9. Germline V gene data show CDR1 as SEHNR and CDR2 as FQNEAQ (reference sequence). CDR3 length: 13 amino acids. The CDR3 protein is CASSFYGNTEAFF.

This chain connects TRBV7-9 to TRBJ1-1. CDR1 is SEHNR, CDR2 FQNEAQ, per germline (reference sequence). The CDR3 spans 12 residues. This CDR3 is CASSLGRPEAFF.

The V and J genes are TRBV20-1 and TRBJ1-5; the D gene TCRdb calls, TRBD1, cannot be checked with no DNA. The CDR3 contains 13 residues. Germline V gives CDR1 DFQATT, CDR2 SNEGSKA (reference sequence). The CDR3: CSAIGLGVQPQHF.

The J gene is TRBJ2-3, the V gene TRBV9; TCRdb reports TRBD1, a call that lacks DNA to check it against. CDR1 and CDR2 (germline): SGDLS, YYNGEE. CDR3 size: 14 residues. CDR3: CASSGSGTTDTQYF.

The rearrangement links TRBV4-3 to TRBJ1-2. The CDR3 is 15 amino acids. The germline V gene encodes CDR1 LGHNA and CDR2 YSLEER. The CDR3: CASSQDASQLYGYTF.

The CDR3 spells CASALGTAHEQYF. The chain uses TRBV5-1 and TRBJ2-7; TCRdb calls TRBD1, which cannot be checked without DNA. Germline assignment: CDR1 SGHRS and CDR2 YFSETQ. The CDR3 extends over 13 amino acids.

This rearrangement joins TRBV7-9 to TRBJ2-1; without DNA, the TCRdb call of TRBD1 cannot be checked. Per the germline V gene, CDR1 is SEHNR and CDR2 is FQNEAQ (reference sequence). The CDR3 totals 14 residues. Here the CDR3 reads CASNLQGAYNEQFF.